The following is a TCR beta chain sequence with its context. Its antigen is not known. This entry belongs to a study of T cell responses to AZD1222 COVID-19 vaccine. Generated by immunoSEQ multiplex PCR, the TCRdb table keeps only in-frame clones and is missing some. Of 130,000 or so clones listed, approximately 91% are singletons. Study-wide results and limits: There were mostly white British donors and more females than males, and clonal diversity was possibly underestimated.

The sequenced sample was peripheral blood, obtained on day 0 of AZD1222 vaccination. The sequence derives from an adult in good health.

The CDR3 sequence is CASSQTPRTRSYNEQFF. CDR3 bases: TGTGCCAGCAGCCAAACCCCCAGGACTAGGTCCTACAATGAGCAGTTCTTC. The rearrangement joins TRBV7-2 to TRBJ2-1; 7 nucleotides align to TRBD2. Germline values: CDR1 SGHTA, CDR2 FQGNSA. This CDR3 is built from 17 residues. After removal of 5 bases from V and 1 base from J, the junction contained 11 bases not matched to a gene.